A single sample gave rise to the 25 T cell receptor beta chains below, sequenced in a study of T cells after yellow fever vaccination. TCRdb ran MiXCR on the 5' RACE reads and lists one entry per CDR3 protein. Of under 200,000 distinct CDR3 sequences in the sample, 11% were seen once. The sequences come from CD8+ T cells sorted from PBMCs, collected 15 days after the yellow fever booster vaccination. The receptor source for this set is a man aged 18 to 29 who received the YFV17D yellow fever vaccine.

The chain is built from TRBV6-6 and TRBJ1-2, with TRBD1 identical over 7 bases. The CDR3 is 17 amino acids. The germline V gene has CDR1 MNHNY and CDR2 SVGAGI (reference sequence). Trimming cost V 1 base and J 2 bases; bases outside gene matches: 10. The CDR3 region has the DNA TGTGCCAGCAGTTACTGGTCTGGGGGGACAGCGAACTATGGCTACACCTTC. It translates to CASSYWSGGTANYGYTF.

The sample holds many counts of this clonotype. The gene calls are TRBV7-2 and TRBJ2-7; the match to TRBD1 covers 7 bases. Per the germline V gene, CDR1 is SGHTA and CDR2 is FQGNSA. This CDR3 is built from 13 residues. Trimming took 6 bases from V and 0 from J; bases not matched to a gene: 2. The CDR3 sequence: CASRTGYSYEQYF. CDR3 bases: TGTGCCAGCAGGACAGGGTACTCCTACGAGCAGTACTTC. The full variable domain, completed using reference TRBV7-2 and TRBJ2-7, is GAGVSQSPSNKVTEKGKDVELRCDPISGHTALYWYRQSLGQGLEFLIYFQGNSAPDKSGLPSDRFSAERTGGSVSTLTIQRTQQEDSAVYLCASRTGYSYEQYFGPGTRLTVT.

The chain is built from TRBV14 and TRBJ2-7; 9 bases are a match to TRBD1. Germline CDR1 and CDR2: SGHDN and FVKESK. CDR3 length: 12 amino acids. J lost 11 bases, V lost 3 bases, and 5 bases had no gene match. This CDR3 is CASSQTGGVEYF. The CDR3 DNA sequence: TGTGCCAGCAGCCAGACAGGGGGTGTGGAGTACTTC. Combining the CDR3 with reference TRBV14 and TRBJ2-7 gives the whole variable domain EAGVTQFPSHSVIEKGQTVTLRCDPISGHDNLYWYRRVMGKEIKFLLHFVKESKQDESGMPNNRFLAERTGGTYSTLKVQPAELEDSGVYFCASSQTGGVEYFGPGTRLTVT.

J is TRBJ2-7 and V is TRBV7-8; D is perhaps TRBD2 (6 bases). V dropped 7 bases and J dropped 4 bases, with 14 bases sitting between them. This CDR3 spans 13 amino acids. The germline CDR1 and CDR2 sequences are SGHVS and FQNEAQ. The CDR3 DNA sequence: TGTGCCAGCACTACCGGGACTTTATACGAGCAGTACTTC. Translating gives CASTTGTLYEQYF.

This clonotype was detected many times. The chain uses TRBV6-2 or TRBV6-3 and TRBJ2-7, with 12 bases identical to TRBD2. The V and J ends lost 0 bases and 3 bases, in that order; junction bases with no gene match: 0. The CDR3 sequence is 15 residues long. CDR1 and CDR2 (germline): MNHEY, SVGEGT. The CDR3 DNA sequence: TGTGCCAGCAGTTACTCGACTAGCGGGGGCTACGAGCAGTACTTC. This codes for CASSYSTSGGYEQYF.

V usage is TRBV7-8 and J usage is TRBJ2-3; D gene unclear. CDR1 SGHVS and CDR2 FQNEAQ come from the germline V gene. Trimming took 5 bases from V and 3 from J, leaving 6 bases between them. This CDR3 contains 12 residues. CDR3 protein: CASSPETDTQYF. The CDR3 bases are TGTGCCAGCAGCCCCGAGACAGATACGCAGTATTTT.

This clonotype was seen a handful of times. The chain carries TRBV4-3 and TRBJ1-1; D is undetermined. The germline V gene has CDR1 LGHNA and CDR2 YSLEER. There are 16 residues in the CDR3. V lost 0 bases and J lost 5, with 16 bases in between. CDR3 DNA: TGCGCCAGCAGCCAAGATTTAAGGGTGTACGAGACTGAAGCTTTCTTT. Its translation: CASSQDLRVYETEAFF.

The chain employs TRBV10-2 and TRBJ2-3, with 13 bases aligning to TRBD2. This CDR3 has 14 residues. In germline, CDR1 is WSHSY, CDR2 SAAADI. Germline trimming cut 4 bases from V and 5 bases from J; bases unmatched to any gene: 0. The CDR3 coding sequence is TGCGCCAGCAGTGGACTAGCGGGGGGAGATACGCAGTATTTT. Its translation is CASSGLAGGDTQYF.

This clonotype was counted only a few times. The chain employs TRBV27 and TRBJ2-7; 7 bases align to TRBD2. The ends lost 3 bases at V and 2 bases at J; junction bases unmatched: 7. The CDR3 has 15 amino acids. Per germline, CDR1 MNHEY and CDR2 SMNVEV (reference sequence). The CDR3 here is CASSLREGNPYEQYF. Written as DNA, the CDR3 is TGTGCCAGCAGTTTGAGGGAGGGGAACCCCTACGAGCAGTACTTC.

This clonotype was detected only a few times. This chain joins TRBV7-9 and TRBJ1-1; 12 positions match TRBD1. This CDR3 has 15 amino acids. The germline CDR1 and CDR2 sequences are SEHNR and FQNEAQ (reference sequence). Trimming at V came to 1 base and at J to 8 bases, leaving 5 bases not matched to a gene. CDR3 coding DNA: TGTGCCAGCAGCTTAGGACCGGGACAGGGGGCGGAAGCTTTCTTT. This sequence encodes CASSLGPGQGAEAFF.

This clonotype was recorded a few times. CDR3 bases: TGTGCCAGCAGTCTAAGGGACTTTTGGGATACGCAGTATTTT. As protein: CASSLRDFWDTQYF. The chain employs TRBV25-1 and TRBJ2-3; the D gene is possibly TRBD2 (6 bases). Germline V gene lookup returns CDR1 MGHDK and CDR2 SYGVNS. The CDR3 consists of 14 residues. With 5 bases removed from V and 6 bases from J, the gap between germline ends came to 15 bases.

A few counts support this clonotype. The V and J genes are TRBV20-1 and TRBJ2-7; the D gene is possibly TRBD2 (6 bases). CDR1 DFQATT and CDR2 SNEGSKA come from the germline V gene (reference sequence). The V end was cut by 3 bases, the J end by 4 bases, with 16 bases between. The CDR3 is made up of 14 amino acids. The CDR3, as DNA: TGCAGTGCTAGGGGAGCGGAAGGACTATACGAGCAGTACGTC. Its protein product is CSARGAEGLYEQYV.

The J gene is TRBJ2-5, the V gene TRBV15; the D call may be TRBD1 or TRBD2 (5 bases each). The CDR3 runs 17 residues. The germline V gene has CDR1 LNHNV and CDR2 YYDKDF (reference sequence). V shed 0 bases and J shed 5 bases, with 19 bases lying between them. CDR3 bases: TGTGCCACCAGCAGAGATCGCGTGAAGGGGAGCAGCGAGACCCAGTACTTC. Translated: CATSRDRVKGSSETQYF.

Written as DNA, the CDR3 is TGTGCCAGCAGCCAAGAGACGGCAGGGGTTATCGAAGAGACCCAGTACTTC. Encoded protein: CASSQETAGVIEETQYF. The gene calls are TRBV4-2 and TRBJ2-5; a weak D match, TRBD1 (6 bases). This CDR3 spans 17 amino acids. Germline loops: CDR1 LGHNA, CDR2 YNFKEQ. V shed 0 bases and J shed 3 bases, with 17 bases lying between them.

This clonotype was detected a few times. The chain has TRBV4-3 and TRBJ1-1; D unclear. CDR3 length: 16 residues. V was shortened by 0 bases and J by 1 base, with 12 bases between the two germline ends. Per the germline V gene, CDR1 is LGHNA and CDR2 is YSLEER. DNA for the CDR3: TGCGCCAGCAGCCAAGAGTTGCCGACCGCGAACACTGAAGCTTTCTTT. Translated: CASSQELPTANTEAFF.

This clonotype occurred a few times. The rearrangement uses TRBV23-1 and TRBJ2-1, with D possibly matching TRBD1 (5 bases). TRBV23-1 is sorted into the ORF group, with uncertain function. Trimming stripped 0 bases from V and 4 bases from J, with 16 bases between. This CDR3 contains 17 residues. This CDR3 reads CASSQSIKQDTYNEQFF. In DNA form, the CDR3 reads TGCGCCAGCAGTCAATCGATTAAACAGGATACGTACAATGAGCAGTTCTTC.

This sequence joins TRBV20-1 and TRBJ2-1, with 7 bases identical to TRBD2. The length of the CDR3 is 14 residues. Germline V gene sequence: CDR1 DFQATT, CDR2 SNEGSKA (reference sequence). V lost 5 bases and J lost 4; bases outside the gene matches: 8. The CDR3 protein is CSAERASGYNEQFF. CDR3 sequence (DNA): TGCAGTGCTGAGCGGGCTAGCGGTTACAATGAGCAGTTCTTC.

This clonotype appeared a few times. The chain employs TRBV6-5 and TRBJ2-7; 9 bases line up with TRBD1. CDR1 and CDR2 (germline): MNHEY, SVGAGI. The CDR3 sequence is 18 residues long. Trimming at V came to 6 bases and at J to 2 bases, leaving 17 bases not matched to a gene. The CDR3 coding sequence is TGTGCCAGCAGCTCGGGACAGGGCCCTTCCGTCTTTGCCTACGAGCAGTACTTC. Translation: CASSSGQGPSVFAYEQYF.

The chain is built from TRBV29-1 and TRBJ1-3; D is perhaps TRBD1 (5 bases). V was shortened by 4 bases and J by 2 bases, with 9 bases between the two germline ends. The CDR3 totals 13 residues. Looked up from germline, CDR1 is SQVTM and CDR2 is ANQGSEA. CDR3 sequence (DNA): TGCAGCGTTGGCGCAGGGACTGGAAACACCATATATTTT. It is translated as CSVGAGTGNTIYF.

The J gene is TRBJ1-5, the V gene TRBV4-3; 9 nucleotides agree with TRBD1. Looked up from germline, CDR1 is LGHNA and CDR2 is YSLEER. The CDR3 has 13 amino acids. V was clipped by 3 bases and J by 8 bases; unmatched bases: 2. The CDR3 DNA follows: TGCGCCAGCAGCCAGGACAGGGGTGAGCCCCAGCATTTT. The encoded protein is CASSQDRGEPQHF.

This clonotype has ten or more counts. The chain couples TRBV6-5 to TRBJ2-1; perhaps TRBD2 as D (6 bases). Germline CDR1 MNHEY, CDR2 SVGAGI. Trimming removed 2 bases at V and 5 bases at J, with 10 bases between. The CDR3 covers 14 residues. The CDR3 DNA sequence: TGTGCCAGCAGTTACGTGGGACTTCACAATGAGCAGTTCTTC. This gives the protein CASSYVGLHNEQFF.

This clonotype was picked up a small number of times. The chain recombines TRBV4-1 with TRBJ2-3, with D possibly TRBD2 on 6 matching bases. This CDR3 comprises 17 residues. With 3 bases removed from V and 6 bases from J, the gap between germline ends came to 22 bases. In germline, CDR1 is MGHRA, CDR2 YSYEKL. Here the CDR3 DNA reads TGCGCCAGCAGCCATCCCCCGGGGGTGGTTGGGTGGGATACGCAGTATTTT. Its protein product is CASSHPPGVVGWDTQYF.

This clonotype was observed a handful of times. This chain links TRBV9 with TRBJ1-4; D possibly corresponds to TRBD1 (5 bases). The germline V gene has CDR1 SGDLS and CDR2 YYNGEE. Trimming stripped 2 bases from V and 7 bases from J, with 9 bases between. This CDR3 region has 13 residues. The CDR3 sequence: CASSVTVGEKLFF. As DNA, the CDR3 is TGTGCCAGCAGCGTGACAGTAGGTGAAAAACTGTTTTTT.

The chain couples TRBV27 to TRBJ2-1, with 13 bases lining up with TRBD2. There are 18 residues in the CDR3. CDR1 is MNHEY and CDR2 is SMNVEV in the germline V gene (reference sequence). V gave up 4 bases and J gave up 8 bases; unmatched junction bases: 14. The CDR3 DNA sequence: TGTGCCAGCAGTTCTCTCCATACTAGCGGGGGGGCAGTTGATGAGCAGTTCTTC. The encoded protein is CASSSLHTSGGAVDEQFF.

In this sample, this clonotype turned up once. This chain links TRBV7-3 with TRBJ2-7, with no clear D. The CDR3 loop spans 13 amino acids. V was cut by 3 bases and J by 3 bases, with 9 bases left in between. Per germline, CDR1 SGHTA and CDR2 FQGTGA. The CDR3 region is CASSLESDYEQYF. CDR3 in DNA: TGTGCCAGCAGCTTGGAATCCGACTACGAGCAGTACTTC.